These 4 T cell receptor beta chains were sequenced from one sample in a study of shared clonotypes between healthy human individuals. TCRdb keeps only in-frame clones here, not all; method: immunoSEQ multiplex PCR. Of around 600,000 clones detected, around 97% appear once; the ten largest clones hold roughly 0.055%. The specimen was naive CD4+ T cells sorted from blood. Subset: CD45RA+ positively selected. The receptors here all came from a woman between 25 and 40 years old in good health.

This chain joins TRBV9 and TRBJ2-7; weak D call: TRBD1 (6 bases). V shed 0 bases and J shed 2 bases, with 9 bases lying between them. Germline V gene data show CDR1 as SGDLS and CDR2 as YYNGEE. The CDR3 is 14 amino acids. DNA of the CDR3: TGTGCCAGCAGCGTAGGGGCAGGGGCCTACGAGCAGTACTTC. The encoded protein is CASSVGAGAYEQYF.

This sequence joins TRBV6-6 and TRBJ1-3; D is possibly TRBD1 (5 bases). The CDR3 is 15 amino acids. Germline CDR1 reads MNHNY; CDR2 reads SVGAGI (reference sequence). Trimming pared 3 bases from V and 0 bases from J, leaving 9 bases between. The DNA for the CDR3 is TGTGCCAGCAGTTATCAGGGTGACTCTGGAAACACCATATATTTT. The encoded protein is CASSYQGDSGNTIYF.

This clone was seen once. V gene TRBV5-8 combines with J gene TRBJ2-2; D is uncertain. There are 11 residues in the CDR3. Germline V gene data show CDR1 as SGHTS and CDR2 as YDEGEE. V lost 5 bases, J lost 1 base, and 0 bases lay in between. DNA for the CDR3: TGTGCCAGCAGGAACACCGGGGAGCTGTTTTTT. Amino acid sequence: CASRNTGELFF.

V is TRBV7-2 and J is TRBJ2-5; 12 bases match TRBD2. With the DNA end fitting TRBJ2-7 better, the J assignment may be wrong. Germline V gene sequence: CDR1 SGHTA, CDR2 FQGNSA. The CDR3 sequence is 13 residues long. Here the CDR3 DNA reads TGTGCCACTTCTGGACTAGCGGGATACGAGCAGTACTTC. Encoded protein: CATSGLAGYEQYF.